The 14 T cell receptor beta chains below all came from one sample that was sequenced in a study of STAT5B mutations in CD4+ large granular lymphocyte leukemia. Data came from immunoSEQ multiplex PCR; TCRdb stores just in-frame clones and leaves some out. The sample gives some 33,000 clones, roughly 80% of which show up once; less than 0.3% is in the top ten. Material for sequencing was CD4+ T cells from blood buffy coats. The receptor source for this set is a human donor in good health.

This chain links TRBV19 with TRBJ1-5; no clear D gene. The CDR3 length is 13 residues. Germline CDR1 is LNHDA and CDR2 is SQIVND (reference sequence). V lost 7 bases and J 5 bases, leaving 12 bases between the germline ends. In DNA form, the CDR3 reads TGTGCCAGTAACCGGGATAAGGATCAGCCCCAGCATTTT. Amino acids: CASNRDKDQPQHF.

The sample holds a few counts of this clone. V gene TRBV19 combines with J gene TRBJ1-1; 9 bases match TRBD1. Germline CDR1 reads LNHDA; CDR2 reads SQIVND (reference sequence). This CDR3 comprises 14 residues. J gave up 8 bases and V 6 bases, and 10 bases lay outside the gene matches. The CDR3 coding sequence is TGTGCCAGTAGACAGCCTGGACAGGGGCCAGAAGCTTTCTTT. Protein: CASRQPGQGPEAFF.

This clone occurred a few times. The genes are TRBV7-8 and TRBJ2-5; 15 bases match TRBD2. CDR1 is SGHVS, CDR2 FQNEAQ, per germline. The CDR3 spans 18 residues. Trimming took 7 bases from V and 1 from J; bases not matched to a gene: 10. This chain's CDR3 is CASTGTSGRIRPQETQYF. CDR3 bases: TGTGCCAGCACAGGGACTAGCGGGAGGATTCGCCCCCAAGAGACCCAGTACTTC.

The gene calls are TRBV30 and TRBJ2-2; tentatively, D is TRBD2 (5 bases). The germline gives CDR1 GTSNPN, CDR2 SVGIG (reference sequence). CDR3 length: 16 amino acids. Trimming left V 0 bases short and J 6 bases short, with 17 bases between. The CDR3 sequence is CAWSVLDLGYAGELFF. CDR3 nucleotide sequence: TGTGCCTGGAGTGTACTGGACTTAGGATACGCCGGGGAGCTGTTTTTT. The variable domain in full, completed from reference TRBV30 and TRBJ2-2, reads SQTIHQWPATLVQPVGSPLSLECTVEGTSNPNLYWYRQAAGRGLQLLFYSVGIGQISSEVPQNLSASRPQDRQFILSSKKLLLSDSGFYLCAWSVLDLGYAGELFFGEGSRLTVL.

CDR3 DNA: TGCGCCAGCAGCTCGGGGGTGGGGACGACTAGTGGTGGAGAGACCCAGTACTTC. Encoded protein: CASSSGVGTTSGGETQYF. This chain uses TRBV5-1 with TRBJ2-5; perhaps TRBD2 as D (6 bases). This CDR3 has 18 amino acids. Germline CDR1 is SGHRS and CDR2 is YFSETQ. Trimming removed 3 bases at V and 4 bases at J, with 25 bases between.

The chain links TRBV18 to TRBJ2-7; no firm D call. CDR3 length: 14 amino acids. V was trimmed by 3 bases and J by 3 bases, leaving 12 bases between them. Germline V gene sequence: CDR1 KGHSH, CDR2 LQKENI. The CDR3 protein is CASSPQNLGYEQYF. In DNA form, the CDR3 reads TGTGCCAGCTCACCGCAGAACTTGGGCTACGAGCAGTACTTC.

This chain links TRBV11-3 with TRBJ2-5, with 7 bases that match TRBD1. Looked up from germline, CDR1 is SGHNT and CDR2 is YENEEA. Trimming cost V 0 bases and J 5 bases; bases outside gene matches: 3. This CDR3 has 14 amino acids. The CDR3 sequence is CASSLDRGSETQYF. The DNA of the CDR3 is TGTGCCAGCAGCTTAGACAGGGGGTCTGAGACCCAGTACTTC.

Of note for this clone: Because the CDR3 is missing its conserved closing phenylalanine or tryptophan, this is likely a read error. The DNA is left out, because the CDR3 cannot be placed on it with certainty; the CDR3 is given as TCRdb lists it. V gene TRBV5-5 combines with J gene TRBJ2-3; the table's D call of TRBD1 was not tested on the DNA. Inclusive of both ends, the CDR3 amounts to 13 amino acids. Germline CDR1 is SGHKS and CDR2 is YYEKEE (reference sequence). The CDR3 loop reads CASSRTGDRGSSI.

The V and J genes are TRBV19 and TRBJ2-3; D assignment may be TRBD1 or TRBD2 (5 bases each). CDR1 and CDR2 from the germline V gene are LNHDA and SQIVND (reference sequence). The CDR3 is made up of 20 amino acids. V lost 1 base, J lost 2 bases, and 25 bases lay in between. In DNA form, the CDR3 reads TGTGCCAGTAGTATAGGTAAAGGGGCGGCGGGCGGATCCTACACAGATACGCAGTATTTT. Its translation is CASSIGKGAAGGSYTDTQYF.

V gene TRBV6-1 combines with J gene TRBJ1-3; no reliable D call. This CDR3 is 14 amino acids long. CDR1 and CDR2 from the germline V gene are MNHNS and SASEGT. Between the trimmed V and J ends, which lost 3 bases and 4 bases, there was a span of 10 bases. This CDR3 reads CASSDGRLGNTIYF. The CDR3 DNA sequence: TGTGCCAGCAGTGATGGCAGGTTGGGAAACACCATATATTTT.

The CDR3 coding sequence is TGTGCCAGTAGGCTACGGGATCTCAGCAATGAGCAGTTCTTC. Protein product: CASRLRDLSNEQFF. The chain links TRBV19 to TRBJ2-1; TRBD2 might be the D (5 bases). The germline gives CDR1 LNHDA, CDR2 SQIVND (reference sequence). The CDR3 runs to 14 residues. V gave up 6 bases and J gave up 6 bases, with 15 bases separating them.

V usage is TRBV4-3 and J usage is TRBJ1-4, with D tentatively TRBD1 (6 bases). The V gene's germline CDR1 is LGHNA and CDR2 YSLEER. This CDR3 comprises 15 residues. The germline V and J ends were trimmed by 3 bases and 6 bases, with 14 bases remaining between them. The CDR3 spells CASSHGGEGDEKLFF. DNA for the CDR3: TGCGCCAGCAGCCATGGTGGTGAGGGGGATGAAAAACTGTTTTTT.

The J gene is TRBJ2-2, the V gene TRBV28; 10 positions agree with TRBD1. CDR3 length: 17 residues. V gave up 3 bases and J gave up 2 bases; unmatched junction bases: 6. From germline, CDR1 is MDHEN and CDR2 SYDVKM. This CDR3 reads CASSFTRTGGNTGELFF. CDR3 DNA: TGTGCCAGCAGTTTTACCCGGACAGGGGGAAACACCGGGGAGCTGTTTTTT.

The rearrangement links TRBV6-6 to TRBJ1-2; no definite D call. CDR1 is MNHNY, CDR2 SVGAGI, per germline (reference sequence). The CDR3 loop spans 14 amino acids. Between the trimmed V and J ends, which lost 2 bases and 4 bases, there was a span of 11 bases. In DNA, the CDR3 is TGTGCCAGCAGTTACGCTACAGCACGCTATGGCTACACCTTC. It encodes CASSYATARYGYTF.